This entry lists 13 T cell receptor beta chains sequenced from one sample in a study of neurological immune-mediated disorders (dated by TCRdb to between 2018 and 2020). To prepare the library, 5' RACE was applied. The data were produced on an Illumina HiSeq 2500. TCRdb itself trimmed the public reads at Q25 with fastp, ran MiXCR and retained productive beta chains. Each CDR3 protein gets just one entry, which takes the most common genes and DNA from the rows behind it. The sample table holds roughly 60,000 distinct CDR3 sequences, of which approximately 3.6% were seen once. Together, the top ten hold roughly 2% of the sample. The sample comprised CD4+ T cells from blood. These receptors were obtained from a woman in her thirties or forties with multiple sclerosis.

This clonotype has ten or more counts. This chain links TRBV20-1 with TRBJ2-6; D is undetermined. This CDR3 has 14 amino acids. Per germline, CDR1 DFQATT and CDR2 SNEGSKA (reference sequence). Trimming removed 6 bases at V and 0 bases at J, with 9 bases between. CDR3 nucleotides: TGCAGTGCCCGCGATAGCTCTGGGGCCAACGTCCTGACTTTC. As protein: CSARDSSGANVLTF.

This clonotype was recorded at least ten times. The CDR3 region is CASRAFGNSPLHF. In nucleotides, the CDR3 is TGTGCCAGCAGAGCCTTCGGGAATTCACCCCTCCACTTT. The V and J genes are TRBV6-5 and TRBJ1-6, with D hard to call. The CDR3 length is 13 residues. Germline V gives CDR1 MNHEY, CDR2 SVGAGI. Trimming stripped 6 bases from V and 7 bases from J, with 10 bases between.

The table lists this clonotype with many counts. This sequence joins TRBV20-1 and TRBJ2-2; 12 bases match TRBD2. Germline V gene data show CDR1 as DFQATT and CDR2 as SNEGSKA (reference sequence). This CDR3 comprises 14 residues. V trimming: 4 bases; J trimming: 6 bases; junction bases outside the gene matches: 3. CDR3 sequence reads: CSAILAGGPGELFF. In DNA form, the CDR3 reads TGCAGTGCTATACTAGCGGGGGGCCCCGGGGAGCTGTTTTTT.

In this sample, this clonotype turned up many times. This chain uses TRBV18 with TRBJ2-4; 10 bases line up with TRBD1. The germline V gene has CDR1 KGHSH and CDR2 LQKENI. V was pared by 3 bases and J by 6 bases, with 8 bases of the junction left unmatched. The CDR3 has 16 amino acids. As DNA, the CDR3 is TGTGCCAGCTCACCCCTTGGACAGGGGGTTGCAAACATTCAGTACTTC. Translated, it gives CASSPLGQGVANIQYF.

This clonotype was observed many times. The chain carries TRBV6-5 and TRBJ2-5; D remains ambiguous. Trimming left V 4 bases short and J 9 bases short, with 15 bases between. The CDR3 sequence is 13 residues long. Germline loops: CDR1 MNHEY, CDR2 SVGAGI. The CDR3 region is CASSLVRKGAQYF. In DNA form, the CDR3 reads TGTGCCAGCAGTTTAGTTCGAAAGGGCGCCCAGTACTTC.

This CDR3 is CASSLGGTSYNEQFF. In nucleotides, the CDR3 is TGTGCCAGCAGCCTTGGGGGGACCTCCTACAATGAGCAGTTCTTC. The chain has TRBV5-4 and TRBJ2-1; D might be TRBD2 (6 bases). Trimming stripped 4 bases from V and 0 bases from J, with 11 bases between. Germline V gene lookup returns CDR1 SGHNT and CDR2 YYREEE (reference sequence). This CDR3 has 15 amino acids. Supplemented by reference TRBV5-4 and TRBJ2-1, the full variable domain reads ETGVTQSPTHLIKTRGQQVTLRCSSQSGHNTVSWYQQALGQGPQFIFQYYREEENGRGNFPPRFSGLQFPNYSSELNVNALELDDSALYLCASSLGGTSYNEQFFGPGTRLTVL.

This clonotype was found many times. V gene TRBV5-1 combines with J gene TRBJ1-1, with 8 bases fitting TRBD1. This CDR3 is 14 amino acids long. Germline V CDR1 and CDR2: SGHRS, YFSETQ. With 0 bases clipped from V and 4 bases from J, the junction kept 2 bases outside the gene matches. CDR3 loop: CASSLDRGGTEAFF. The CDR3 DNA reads TGCGCCAGCAGCTTGGACAGGGGGGGCACTGAAGCTTTCTTT.

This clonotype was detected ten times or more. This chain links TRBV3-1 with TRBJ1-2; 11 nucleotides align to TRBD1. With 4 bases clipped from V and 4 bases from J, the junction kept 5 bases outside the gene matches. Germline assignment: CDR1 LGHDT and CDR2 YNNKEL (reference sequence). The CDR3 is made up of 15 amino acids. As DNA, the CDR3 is TGTGCCAGCAGCCTCCTGGGACAGGGGGTCTATGGCTACACCTTC. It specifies CASSLLGQGVYGYTF.

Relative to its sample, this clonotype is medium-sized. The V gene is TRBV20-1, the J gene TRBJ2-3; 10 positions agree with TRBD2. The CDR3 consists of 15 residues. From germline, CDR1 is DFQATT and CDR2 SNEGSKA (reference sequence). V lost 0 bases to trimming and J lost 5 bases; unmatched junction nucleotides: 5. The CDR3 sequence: CSARDERGGRDTQYF. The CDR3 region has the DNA TGCAGTGCTAGAGATGAGCGGGGGGGCAGAGATACGCAGTATTTT.

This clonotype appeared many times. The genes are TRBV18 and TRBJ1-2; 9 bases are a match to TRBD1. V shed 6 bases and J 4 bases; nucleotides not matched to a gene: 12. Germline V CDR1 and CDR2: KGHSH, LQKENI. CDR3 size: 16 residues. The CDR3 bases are TGTGCCAGCTCGTCAGAAGCGGGGACAGGGTCCTATGGCTACACCTTC. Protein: CASSSEAGTGSYGYTF.

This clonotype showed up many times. The CDR3 region has the DNA TGTGCCAGCACCCTGAGCGGCGGGGGTGCCGGGGAGCTGTTTTTT. Amino acid sequence: CASTLSGGGAGELFF. The chain couples TRBV7-2 to TRBJ2-2, with 7 bases matching TRBD2. V shed 7 bases, J shed 6 bases, and the junction held 11 bases outside the gene matches. The germline V gene encodes CDR1 SGHTA and CDR2 FQGNSA. This CDR3 comprises 15 residues.

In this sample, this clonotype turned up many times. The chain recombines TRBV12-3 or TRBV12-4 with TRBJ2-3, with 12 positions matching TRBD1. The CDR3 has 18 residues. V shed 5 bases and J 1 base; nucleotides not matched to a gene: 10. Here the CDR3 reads CASSHPGTGGAGTDTQYF. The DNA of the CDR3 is TGTGCCAGCAGTCACCCCGGGACAGGGGGCGCCGGCACAGATACGCAGTATTTT.

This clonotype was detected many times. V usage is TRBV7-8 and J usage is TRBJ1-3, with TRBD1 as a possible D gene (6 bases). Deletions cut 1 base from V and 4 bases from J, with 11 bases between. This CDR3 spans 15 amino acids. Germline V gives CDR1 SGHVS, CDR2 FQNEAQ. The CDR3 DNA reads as TGTGCCAGCAGCTTAGTGGCGGGGACAGGAAACACCATATATTTT. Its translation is CASSLVAGTGNTIYF.